This T cell receptor (beta chain) was identified in a study of blood T cell repertoires in COVID-19 (TCRdb year 2020). For the wider study: Samples covering the acute and convalescent phases of COVID-19 were provided by collaborators in the United States, Italy and Spain. Subjects who had been exposed to COVID-19, were actively infected with it, or had recovered from it provided the deeply sampled blood TCRbeta repertoires that made up the dataset. Where HLA class I and class II types were available, the types were taken from metadata supplied by the sample provider, not from assay-based typing. The repertoires were made available in a free public database intended to serve as a resource for research on the immune response to SARS-CoV-2. The samples were drawn from two sources: the first 160 participants of the ongoing ImmuneRACE study, and 1,200 or so subjects contributed by 6 global collaborators. The material from the prospective study consisted of cDNA or gDNA derived from T cells, B-cell-depleted T cells, or PBMCs. Sample metadata almost always included a de-identified subject ID, COVID-19 status, age in years and sex. Points the paper makes about the study in general: How much clinical and demographic metadata was included differed by source and by participant, and the metadata was provided uncurated.

TCRbeta CDR3 regions were amplified from genomic DNA using the immunoSEQ Assay, a bias-controlled multiplex PCR. The authors' pipeline ran thus. Within the assay, amplification of reference gene primers was used to estimate how many nucleated cells each sample contained. To quantify the absolute abundance of each unique TCRbeta CDR3 rearrangement, sequence reads were collapsed and filtered. For each sample, productive Simpson clonality was calculated as the square root of Simpson's diversity index across productive rearrangements. Drawn from immuneACCESS, this table holds only the in-frame rearrangements with V and J called that TCRdb kept. Clones are partly lost; checked studies trace under half to an unresolved V gene and leave the rest unexplained. V and J calls and clone size come straight from that table; D and trimming were deduced from the DNA. The sample includes some 110,000 clones, with roughly 88% observed a single time. The ten biggest clones cover approximately 0.75% of the sample.

V ends up 4 bases short and J 3 bases short, with an unmatched junction base count of 4. The CDR3 holds 15 amino acids from the cysteine to the phenylalanine. This entry keeps only the CDR3 DNA: 45 bases, framed from base 1. The germline V gene (reference sequence) yields GTSNPN for CDR1 and SVGIG for CDR2. The collaborating institutions used their own protocols to collect whole blood in K2EDTA tubes. For TCRbeta analysis, collaborators shipped samples in one of three forms: frozen whole blood, isolated PBMCs, or DNA extracted from either of those sample types. Regarding this clone: Its antigen is unknown. No base quality information exists; no much larger clone differs at one position.

The specimen sequenced was peripheral blood. The clonotype was recovered from a woman in her seventies with acute or convalescent COVID-19. Rearrangement joined TRBV30 to TRBJ2-1; TRBD2 matches 12 bases in the middle. The bases read TGTGCCTGGAAGCGGGGACTAGCGGGCTACAATGAGCAGTTCTTC. Its protein product is CAWKRGLAGYNEQFF.